This T cell receptor beta chain was observed in a study of blood T cell repertoires in COVID-19. Across the whole study: In each case, the material was cDNA or gDNA derived from T cells, B-cell-depleted T cells, or PBMCs.

As processed by the authors: From reference gene primer amplification, estimates of nucleated cell counts were derived. The protocol was immunoSEQ multiplex PCR, while the TCRdb copy is restricted to in-frame clones and leaves out a portion. V and J calls and clone size are given by that table; D and trimming were obtained from the DNA. This sample has 100,000 or so clones, with around four fifths found just once. Germline values: CDR1 KGHDR, CDR2 SFDVKD. V was cut by 4 bases and J by 8 bases, with 10 bases left in between. The CDR3 covers 12 residues. The specimen was peripheral blood. The sequence derives from a man aged 50 or older with active or convalescent COVID-19. The rearrangement uses TRBV24-1 and TRBJ1-2; D is ambiguous. CDR3: CATSDGIGGYTF. CDR3 nucleotide sequence: TGTGCCACCAGTGACGGGATAGGCGGCTACACCTTC.